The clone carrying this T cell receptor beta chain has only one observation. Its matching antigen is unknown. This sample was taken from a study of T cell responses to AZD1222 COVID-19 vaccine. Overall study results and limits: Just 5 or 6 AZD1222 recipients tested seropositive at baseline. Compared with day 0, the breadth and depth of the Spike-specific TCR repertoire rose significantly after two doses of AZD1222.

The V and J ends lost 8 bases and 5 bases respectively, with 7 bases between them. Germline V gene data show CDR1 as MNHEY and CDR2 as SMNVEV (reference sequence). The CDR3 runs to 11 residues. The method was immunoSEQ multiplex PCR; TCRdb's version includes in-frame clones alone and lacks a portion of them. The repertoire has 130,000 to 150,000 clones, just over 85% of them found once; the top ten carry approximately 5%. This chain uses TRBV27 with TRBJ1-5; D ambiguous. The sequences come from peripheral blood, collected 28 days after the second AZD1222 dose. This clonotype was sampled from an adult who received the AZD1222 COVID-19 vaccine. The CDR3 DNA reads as TGTGCCAGCGGAGATTATCAGCCCCAGCATTTT. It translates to CASGDYQPQHF.